The text below deals with one T cell receptor beta chain. Its antigen remains unidentified. The CDR3 loop spans 15 amino acids. The V and J ends lost 0 bases and 0 bases respectively, with 9 bases between them. The germline V gene encodes CDR1 LNHNV and CDR2 YYDKDF (reference sequence). Reverse transcription of extracted RNA yielded cDNA, which provided the sequencing template. Profiled with immunoSEQ multiplex PCR; TCRdb holds only in-frame clones, not every one. Of around 100,000 clones in the sample, approximately 60% were seen once. The data originate from a study of CD8+ T cells in alopecia areata. General observations from the study: There were also resident alphabeta T cells of normal skin sequenced in scalp samples. Elevated clonality characterized lesional scalp relative to normal scalp, particularly in alopecia totalis/universalis.

This clonotype originated in a human donor in good health. The chain joins TRBV15 to TRBJ2-7, with D maybe TRBD2 (5 bases). The specimen was CD4+ T cells sorted from blood. The CDR3 nucleotides read TGTGCCACCAGCAGAGATTATGGGAGCTCCTACGAGCAGTACTTC. It is translated as CATSRDYGSSYEQYF.